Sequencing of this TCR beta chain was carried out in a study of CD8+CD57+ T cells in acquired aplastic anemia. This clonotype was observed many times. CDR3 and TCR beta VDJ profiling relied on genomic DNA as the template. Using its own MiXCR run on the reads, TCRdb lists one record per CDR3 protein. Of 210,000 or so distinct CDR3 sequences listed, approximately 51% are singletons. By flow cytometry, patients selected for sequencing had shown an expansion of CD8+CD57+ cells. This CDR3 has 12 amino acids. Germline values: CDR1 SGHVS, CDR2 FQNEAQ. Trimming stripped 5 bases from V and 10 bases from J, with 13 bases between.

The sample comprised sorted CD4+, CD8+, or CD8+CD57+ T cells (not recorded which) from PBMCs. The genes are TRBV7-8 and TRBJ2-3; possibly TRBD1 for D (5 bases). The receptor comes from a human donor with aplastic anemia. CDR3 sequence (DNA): TGTGCCAGCAGCCCCCCCCAGGGCGCGCAGTATTTT. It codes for CASSPPQGAQYF.